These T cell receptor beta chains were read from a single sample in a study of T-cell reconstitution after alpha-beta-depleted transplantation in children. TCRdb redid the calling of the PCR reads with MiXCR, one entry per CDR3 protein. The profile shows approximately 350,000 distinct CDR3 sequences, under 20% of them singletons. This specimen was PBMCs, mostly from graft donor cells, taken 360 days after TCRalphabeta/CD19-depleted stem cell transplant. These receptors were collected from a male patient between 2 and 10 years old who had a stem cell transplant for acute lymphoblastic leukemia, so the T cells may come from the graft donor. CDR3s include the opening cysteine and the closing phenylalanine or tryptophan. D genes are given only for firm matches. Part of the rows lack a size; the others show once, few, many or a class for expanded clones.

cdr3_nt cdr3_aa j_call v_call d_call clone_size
TGCGCCAGCAATGAAGGTCCCTGGGCAGATACGCAGTATTTT CASNEGPWADTQYF TRBJ2-3 TRBV5-1 - many
TGTGCCAGCAGTTCCAGGACAGGGCCCTCTGGAAACACCATATATTTT CASSSRTGPSGNTIYF TRBJ1-3 TRBV12-3/TRBV12-4 TRBD1 -
TGTGCCAGCAGCCAATACAGCCCGACTGAAGCTTTCTTT CASSQYSPTEAFF TRBJ1-1 TRBV14 - -
TGTGCCAGCAGTATACTTAGGCCCTACCCCGGGGAGCTGTTTTTT CASSILRPYPGELFF TRBJ2-2 TRBV28 - few
TGCGCCAGCAGCCAGGACTGGACAGGGGGGCACACCGGGGAGCTGTTTTTT CASSQDWTGGHTGELFF TRBJ2-2 TRBV4-3 TRBD1 few
TGCGCCAGCAGCCAGCGGGAACGTGCAGATACGCAGTATTTT CASSQRERADTQYF TRBJ2-3 TRBV4-3 - -
TGTGCCAGCAGCTTAGCGCTCAGGCTTAACACTGAAGCTTTCTTT CASSLALRLNTEAFF TRBJ1-1 TRBV7-2 - few
TGTGCCAGCAGTGAAGGTCTAGCGGGAGATCTCAATGAGCAGTTCTTC CASSEGLAGDLNEQFF TRBJ2-1 TRBV2 TRBD2 few
TGTGCCAGCAGTCCCCACAGGGCCTCCTACGAGCAGTACTTC CASSPHRASYEQYF TRBJ2-7 TRBV27 - -
TGTGCCAGCAGCGTAGCAGGGGGGACTGTGAACACTGAAGCTTTCTTT CASSVAGGTVNTEAFF TRBJ1-1 TRBV9 TRBD1 -
TGTGCCAGCAGTGACAGTAGCTCCTACGAGCAGTACTTC CASSDSSSYEQYF TRBJ2-7 TRBV12-3/TRBV12-4 - many
TGTGCCAGCGGGCCAAACACAGATACGCAGTATTTT CASGPNTDTQYF TRBJ2-3 TRBV7-3 - -
TGTGCCAGCAGTTTCGGCGCGAACACCGGGGAGCTGTTTTTT CASSFGANTGELFF TRBJ2-2 TRBV12-3/TRBV12-4 - few
TGCGCCAGCAGCCAAGTAGGCGGGAGGAGGGAAACTAGCACAGATACGCAGTATTTT CASSQVGGRRETSTDTQYF TRBJ2-3 TRBV4-3 TRBD2 -
TGTGCCAGCAGCTTACGGGACAGGGGGCGTTTCGGACACTACGATGAGCAGTTCTTC CASSLRDRGRFGHYDEQFF TRBJ2-1 TRBV7-3 TRBD1 -
TGTGCCAGCAGCTTCCAGGTAGTACCCATCAATGAGCAGTTCTTC CASSFQVVPINEQFF TRBJ2-1 TRBV5-6 - -
TGCGCCAGCAGCCAAGGTCCCCCAGACAGTGATAATTCACCCCTCCACTTT CASSQGPPDSDNSPLHF TRBJ1-6 TRBV4-1 - -
TGTGCCAGCAGCCCAGGCGGTAGCGGGAGGTACAATGAGCAGTTCTTC CASSPGGSGRYNEQFF TRBJ2-1 TRBV9 TRBD2 -
TGCGCCAGCAGCTTGGTCCCCGTTGCAACAGGGGGCTCAGGGTACACCGGGGAGCTGTTTTTT CASSLVPVATGGSGYTGELFF TRBJ2-2 TRBV5-1 TRBD1 -
TGCAGTGCTAGTGCCCCCGGGAGGGCCTACAATGAGCAGTTCTTC CSASAPGRAYNEQFF TRBJ2-1 TRBV20-1 TRBD2 many
TGTGCCAGCAGCTTAGCCAGTCTGAACACTGAAGCTTTCTTT CASSLASLNTEAFF TRBJ1-1 TRBV11-2 - -
TGTGCCAGCAGTGAATATTGGGGAACCTACGAGCAGTACTTC CASSEYWGTYEQYF TRBJ2-7 TRBV25-1 - few
TGTGCCAGCAGACCGGGACAGTTCAACACTGAAGCTTTCTTT CASRPGQFNTEAFF TRBJ1-1 TRBV12-3/TRBV12-4 TRBD1 few
TGTGCCAGCAGTTGGGAGTCCCACACAGATACGCAGTATTTT CASSWESHTDTQYF TRBJ2-3 TRBV12-3/TRBV12-4 - few
TGTGCCAGCAGCTTAGGGGTGAGGTACAATGAGCAGTTCTTC CASSLGVRYNEQFF TRBJ2-1 TRBV7-2 - few
TGTGCCAGCAGCAAAGGGCGGACTACCTACGAGCAGTACTTC CASSKGRTTYEQYF TRBJ2-7 TRBV21-1 - -
TGTGCCACCTTGGCGGGGAATCGTGGGGGAGAGACCCAGTACTTC CATLAGNRGGETQYF TRBJ2-5 TRBV6-1 - -
TGCGCCAGCAGCACGGGACCGAACCAAGAGACCCAGTACTTC CASSTGPNQETQYF TRBJ2-5 TRBV5-1 - few
TGCAGTGCTAGTCGAGCAGGGCCTTTGGAGACCCAGTACTTC CSASRAGPLETQYF TRBJ2-5 TRBV20-1 - -
TGCGCCAGCAGTCACTCGACAGGACTAGCGGTCCACGAGCAGTACTTC CASSHSTGLAVHEQYF TRBJ2-7 TRBV23-1 TRBD2 -
TGTGCCAGCAGCACCCCCGGGCTAGCGGGAATAGAGGAGCAGTTCTTC CASSTPGLAGIEEQFF TRBJ2-1 TRBV9 TRBD2 -
TGTGCCAGCAGTGGCCCCGGCGAGGGGGCGAGTACCGGGGAGCTGTTTTTT CASSGPGEGASTGELFF TRBJ2-2 TRBV28 TRBD1 -
TGCGCCAGCAGCCCCCTAGCCACCATAAGTGATACGCAGTATTTT CASSPLATISDTQYF TRBJ2-3 TRBV5-1 - many
TGTGCCAGCAGCCAAGGGTTCGGGCTGGAAGAGACCCAGTACTTC CASSQGFGLEETQYF TRBJ2-5 TRBV3-1 - -
TGCGCCAGCAGCTTGGTCGGAGGGGCTAACACAGATACGCAGTATTTT CASSLVGGANTDTQYF TRBJ2-3 TRBV5-1 - -
TGCGCCAGCAGCCAAGGAAGGGCTCCCAATCAGCCCCAGCATTTT CASSQGRAPNQPQHF TRBJ1-5 TRBV4-1 - -
TGTGCCAGCTCCCTAGCGCATTGGGAGACCCAGTACTTC CASSLAHWETQYF TRBJ2-5 TRBV7-9 - -
TGCGCCAGCAGCCAGGGACTCTTTTACGAGCAGTACTTC CASSQGLFYEQYF TRBJ2-7 TRBV4-3 - -
TGTGCCACCGGTCCAAGCAATCAGCCCCAGCATTTT CATGPSNQPQHF TRBJ1-5 TRBV12-3/TRBV12-4 - -
TGTGCCAGCAGTTTAGGTGGCACCTACGAGCAGTACTTC CASSLGGTYEQYF TRBJ2-7 TRBV5-1 - many
TGTGCCAGCAGCTTACTAGCGGGAGGGCCCTATGAGCAGTTCTTC CASSLLAGGPYEQFF TRBJ2-1 TRBV5-6 TRBD2 few
TGTGCCAGCGGCGAGCGTGCGGGCCGCGAGCAGTACTTC CASGERAGREQYF TRBJ2-7 TRBV12-3/TRBV12-4 - -
TGTGCCAGCAGCTTTGCTAGCGGGAGCGGGTACGAGCAGTACTTC CASSFASGSGYEQYF TRBJ2-7 TRBV7-9 TRBD2 few
TGTGCCAGCAGTTCCCTAGCGGGAGAGGACGATGAGCAGTTCTTC CASSSLAGEDDEQFF TRBJ2-1 TRBV28 TRBD2 few
TGTGCCAGCAGCGCCACTTGGGGGGGACAAAGGTACAATGAGCAGTTCTTC CASSATWGGQRYNEQFF TRBJ2-1 TRBV3-1 - many
TGTGCCAGCAGTACGGCGCCGGGACTTCGGATGGTAGCCAAAAACATTCAGTACTTC CASSTAPGLRMVAKNIQYF TRBJ2-4 TRBV6-2/TRBV6-3 - few
TGCGCCAGCAGCCCCCTATGGACAGGGGTTGTATCTGAGACCCAGTACTTC CASSPLWTGVVSETQYF TRBJ2-5 TRBV5-1 TRBD1 few
TGCAGTGCTAGAGTTGGGCGAGGTGGGACTACCGGGGAGCAGTACTTC CSARVGRGGTTGEQYF TRBJ2-7 TRBV20-1 TRBD2 once